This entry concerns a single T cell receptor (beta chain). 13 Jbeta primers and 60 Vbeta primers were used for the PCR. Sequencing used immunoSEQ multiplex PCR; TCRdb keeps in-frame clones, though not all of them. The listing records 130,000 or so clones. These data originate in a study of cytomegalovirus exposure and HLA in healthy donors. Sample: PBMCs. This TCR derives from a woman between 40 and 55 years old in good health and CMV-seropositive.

CDR3 bases: TGTGCCAGCAGCTTATTTTGGGAGGCGAACACTGAAGCTTTCTTT. It translates to CASSLFWEANTEAFF. The chain recombines TRBV5-6 with TRBJ1-1; D unresolved. The V gene lost 2 bases and the J gene lost 1 base, with 12 bases spanning the gap. The CDR3 spans 15 residues. The germline V gene has CDR1 SGHDT and CDR2 YYEEEE.